The 24 T cell receptor beta chains below were found in one sample sequenced in a study of neurological immune-mediated disorders. TCRdb called the 5' RACE reads again in MiXCR, with one record for every CDR3 protein. The data contain 40,000 to 45,000 distinct CDR3 sequences, about 12% of them singletons. Sequencing was performed on PBMCs. Receptors originate from a female donor in good health.

This clonotype was detected many times. The J gene is TRBJ2-7, the V gene TRBV5-1; TRBD2 might be the D (8 bases). V shed 4 bases and J shed 0 bases, with 14 bases lying between them. The CDR3 loop spans 15 amino acids. Germline V gene sequence: CDR1 SGHRS, CDR2 YFSETQ. CDR3 region: CASSREGANSYEQYF. The CDR3 DNA reads as TGCGCCAGCAGCCGGGAGGGGGCCAACTCCTACGAGCAGTACTTC.

For the CDR3, the DNA is TGTGCCAGCAGCGCCTCAAGGGGCGAGGCGAATCAGCCCCAGCATTTT. Translated: CASSASRGEANQPQHF. The chain carries TRBV6-2 or TRBV6-3 and TRBJ1-5; D perhaps matches TRBD1 (5 bases). Germline loops: CDR1 MNHEY, CDR2 SVGEGT. The V and J ends lost 6 bases and 4 bases respectively, with 19 bases between them. The CDR3 is 16 amino acids.

The chain couples TRBV18 to TRBJ1-1, with a weak D call TRBD1 (6 bases). Germline-derived CDR1 and CDR2 are KGHSH and LQKENI. The length of the CDR3 is 16 residues. The ends were cut back, 3 bases at V and 5 bases at J, with 19 bases in the middle. In nucleotides, the CDR3 is TGTGCCAGCTCACCGCTTTTGGGGGCGAGGGAGACTGAAGCTTTCTTT. This encodes CASSPLLGARETEAFF. The full variable domain, completed using reference TRBV18 and TRBJ1-1, is NAGVMQNPRHLVRRRGQEARLRCSPMKGHSHVYWYRQLPEEGLKFMVYLQKENIIDESGMPKERFSAEFPKEGPSILRIQQVVRGDSAAYFCASSPLLGARETEAFFGQGTRLTVV.

This clonotype has a handful of counts. The chain carries TRBV20-1 and TRBJ2-7; 8 positions agree with TRBD1. Germline V gene data show CDR1 as DFQATT and CDR2 as SNEGSKA (reference sequence). CDR3 length equals 12 residues. The CDR3 region is CSASPGTGNLHV. Written as DNA, the CDR3 is TGCAGTGCTAGCCCCGGGACAGGCAACCTTCACGTC.

At least ten counts were recorded for this clonotype. The CDR3 protein is CATLDSPYEQYF. For the CDR3, the DNA is TGTGCCACGTTGGACAGTCCCTACGAGCAGTACTTC. The chain joins TRBV12-3 or TRBV12-4 to TRBJ2-7, with a tentative D call TRBD1 (6 bases). The V end was cut by 10 bases, the J end by 2 bases, with 12 bases between. CDR3 length: 12 residues.

There are many counts of this clonotype. V usage is TRBV5-1 and J usage is TRBJ2-1; 8 nucleotides agree with TRBD1. Germline loops: CDR1 SGHRS, CDR2 YFSETQ. This CDR3 has 18 residues. With V trimmed by 4 bases and J by 0 bases, 12 bases remained unmatched. CDR3 protein: CASSPPGQALSSYNEQFF. DNA of the CDR3: TGCGCCAGCAGCCCCCCGGGACAGGCACTAAGCTCCTACAATGAGCAGTTCTTC.

Concerning this clonotype itself: A much larger clone lies one base from this, so it may be a read error. This chain links TRBV14 with TRBJ1-1; D remains ambiguous. The length of the CDR3 is 14 residues. Germline V gene data show CDR1 as SGHDN and CDR2 as FVKESK. The CDR3 DNA is TGTACCAGCAGCCAAGGATCCCCCGGCACTGAAGCTTTCTTT. It codes for CTSSQGSPGTEAFF.

The table lists this clonotype with many counts. The chain links TRBV5-1 to TRBJ2-1; TRBD2 aligns across 7 bases. V lost 5 bases and J lost 4; bases outside the gene matches: 6. CDR1 SGHRS and CDR2 YFSETQ come from the germline V gene. The CDR3 runs 14 residues. In nucleotides, the CDR3 is TGCGCCAGCAGGGCCGGGACTATATACAATGAGCAGTTCTTC. It translates to CASRAGTIYNEQFF.

Details on this clonotype: The DNA is left out, because the CDR3 cannot be placed on it with certainty; the CDR3 is given as TCRdb lists it. The genes are TRBV29-1 and TRBJ2-2; TRBD1 was called by the table and not checked on the DNA. The CDR3 has 13 residues if both end residues are counted. CDR1 is SQVTM and CDR2 is ANQGSEA in the germline V gene. CDR3 region: CSVEGRGPGSCFF.

This clonotype was observed a handful of times. The V gene is TRBV7-8, the J gene TRBJ2-7; 10 bases fit TRBD2. The CDR3 has 19 residues. With 1 base clipped from V and 3 bases from J, the junction kept 15 bases outside the gene matches. From germline, CDR1 is SGHVS and CDR2 FQNEAQ. CDR3 region: CASSLVPSGGLSPLYEQYF. The CDR3 nucleotides read TGTGCCAGCAGCTTAGTCCCTAGCGGGGGCCTCTCACCCCTCTACGAGCAGTACTTC.

This clonotype was seen many times. The chain is built from TRBV20-1 and TRBJ1-4; D gene uncertain. Germline V gene data show CDR1 as DFQATT and CDR2 as SNEGSKA (reference sequence). Trimming shortened V by 1 base and J by 4 bases, and 13 bases separated the two germline ends. The CDR3 sequence is 15 residues long. The CDR3 spells CSARAFGGRNEKLFF. The CDR3 region has the DNA TGCAGTGCTAGAGCGTTCGGCGGCCGTAATGAAAAACTGTTTTTT.

In this sample, this clonotype turned up a few times. This rearrangement joins TRBV27 to TRBJ2-7, with D perhaps being TRBD1 or TRBD2 (5 bases each). Germline V gene data show CDR1 as MNHEY and CDR2 as SMNVEV (reference sequence). The CDR3 contains 16 residues. With 7 bases removed from V and 2 bases from J, the gap between germline ends came to 21 bases. This chain's CDR3 is CASNPLGQGVAYEQYF. For the CDR3, the DNA is TGTGCCAGCAATCCGTTGGGGCAGGGAGTTGCCTACGAGCAGTACTTC.

At least ten counts were recorded for this clonotype. The chain has TRBV7-6 and TRBJ2-1; perhaps TRBD1 as D (6 bases). The CDR3 is 13 amino acids. The V and J ends lost 5 bases and 9 bases respectively, with 14 bases between them. CDR1 and CDR2 (germline): SGHVS, FNYEAQ. The CDR3 spells CASSGRGFSEQFF. Here the CDR3 DNA reads TGTGCCAGCAGCGGAAGGGGGTTCAGTGAGCAGTTCTTC.

This clonotype was counted between two and nine times. The genes are TRBV4-2 and TRBJ1-1, with 9 bases fitting TRBD1. V shed 2 bases, J shed 5 bases, and the junction held 3 bases outside the gene matches. Germline CDR1 reads LGHNA; CDR2 reads YNFKEQ. There are 14 residues in the CDR3. Written as DNA, the CDR3 is TGTGCCAGCAGCCAACAACAGGGGGCTACTGAAGCTTTCTTT. Translating it yields CASSQQQGATEAFF.

This clonotype was picked up many times. The genes are TRBV3-1 and TRBJ1-5, with a possible D match to TRBD1 (6 bases). This CDR3 is 13 amino acids long. Germline V gene data show CDR1 as LGHDT and CDR2 as YNNKEL (reference sequence). The germline V and J ends were trimmed by 0 bases and 9 bases, with 9 bases remaining between them. The CDR3 DNA reads as TGTGCCAGCAGCCAAGATCCCAGGGGGCCCCAGCATTTT. The encoded protein is CASSQDPRGPQHF.

This clonotype was seen at least ten times. The chain is built from TRBV5-1 and TRBJ2-7, with D unresolved. Germline V gene sequence: CDR1 SGHRS, CDR2 YFSETQ. CDR3 size: 14 residues. The V and J ends lost 4 bases and 0 bases respectively, with 11 bases between them. CDR3 sequence (DNA): TGCGCCAGCAGCCTGGAAGGATCCTCCTACGAGCAGTACTTC. This encodes CASSLEGSSYEQYF.

Concerning this clonotype: This sequence may be a read error, since a much larger clone differs from it by one base. V gene TRBV18 combines with J gene TRBJ2-7, with D unclear. Germline assignment: CDR1 KGHSH and CDR2 LQKENI. The CDR3 is 13 residues long. CDR3 sequence (DNA): TGTGCCATCTCACCAGTGGGTCCCTACGAGCAGTACTTC. As protein: CAISPVGPYEQYF.

This clonotype was counted at least ten times. The chain's CDR3 is CASSLVLKNTEAFF. The CDR3 coding sequence is TGTGCCAGCAGCTTGGTGCTCAAGAACACTGAAGCTTTCTTT. V and J are TRBV5-5 and TRBJ1-1, with D unclear. The CDR3 spans 14 residues. Germline-derived CDR1 and CDR2 are SGHKS and YYEKEE (reference sequence). V was trimmed by 0 bases and J by 1 base, leaving 7 bases between them.

About this clonotype: A read error may account for a junction end that differs from germline. This chain connects TRBV20-1 to TRBJ2-7; the match to TRBD2 covers 8 bases. CDR3 size: 15 residues. From germline, CDR1 is DFQATT and CDR2 SNEGSKA (reference sequence). The CDR3 loop reads CSARGADGRGYEQHF. In DNA, the CDR3 is TGCAGTGCTAGAGGGGCTGACGGGAGGGGCTACGAGCAGCACTTC.

This clonotype was seen repeatedly, ten times or more. The V gene is TRBV5-1, the J gene TRBJ2-7; TRBD1 matches 9 bases. Germline V lookup: CDR1 SGHRS, CDR2 YFSETQ. The J segment lost 2 bases and the V segment lost 4 bases, leaving 7 bases of the junction unmatched. This CDR3 is built from 15 residues. The CDR3 is CASSVTGTGTYEQYF. CDR3 in DNA: TGCGCCAGCAGCGTGACCGGGACAGGGACCTACGAGCAGTACTTC.

This clonotype was picked up many times. V is TRBV7-3 and J is TRBJ1-1; D is possibly TRBD1 (5 bases). V was shortened by 5 bases and J by 3 bases, with 10 bases between the two germline ends. There are 13 residues in the CDR3. Per the germline V gene, CDR1 is SGHTA and CDR2 is FQGTGA. CDR3 amino acids: CASSLDSYTEAFF. Written as DNA, the CDR3 is TGTGCCAGCAGCCTCGACAGTTACACTGAAGCTTTCTTT.

This clonotype came up many times. The rearrangement joins TRBV7-9 to TRBJ2-7; D is tentatively TRBD1 or TRBD2 (5 bases each). Germline CDR1 is SEHNR and CDR2 is FQNEAQ (reference sequence). The CDR3 totals 14 residues. Trimming cost V 0 bases and J 3 bases, with 9 bases left between them. CDR3 DNA sequence: TGTGCCAGCAGCTTAGCATCGGGGCTCTACGAGCAGTACTTC. Translated: CASSLASGLYEQYF.

This clonotype was seen repeatedly, ten times or more. The chain combines TRBV20-1 with TRBJ1-3; no definite D call. V lost 5 bases to trimming and J lost 5 bases, with 10 bases between them. CDR1 and CDR2 (germline): DFQATT, SNEGSKA (reference sequence). This CDR3 is 12 amino acids long. CDR3 amino acids: CSASGYRNTIYF. The CDR3 DNA reads TGCAGTGCTTCCGGGTATAGAAACACCATATATTTT.

This clonotype was observed many times. The chain joins TRBV12-3 or TRBV12-4 to TRBJ1-1; no firm D call. The CDR3 covers 14 residues. V was shortened by 4 bases and J by 0 bases, with 9 bases between the two germline ends. CDR3 in amino acids: CASSSLHMNTEAFF. The CDR3 bases are TGTGCCAGCAGTTCCCTCCACATGAACACTGAAGCTTTCTTT.